The 29 T cell receptor beta chains below were found in one sample sequenced in a study of Tregs in tolerant kidney transplant recipients. Profiling relied on immunoSEQ multiplex PCR, and the TCRdb table lists in-frame clones only, not all of them. The repertoire includes 2,500 to 3,000 clones, 40% of them detected once, and approximately 7% sits in the top ten. These receptors' antigens are unknown. Sequencing was carried out using Tregs from blood cultured with allogeneic cells. Receptors originate from a human donor in good health.

V is TRBV7-3 and J is TRBJ2-3, with D possibly being TRBD1 (5 bases). The CDR3 totals 14 residues. Germline-derived CDR1 and CDR2 are SGHTA and FQGTGA. The ends were cut back, 5 bases at V and 6 bases at J, with 15 bases in the middle. The chain's CDR3 is CASSLQGQRDTQYF. DNA of the CDR3: TGTGCCAGCAGCCTCCAGGGTCAAAGGGATACGCAGTATTTT.

Only a few counts were recorded for this clone. The chain is built from TRBV2 and TRBJ1-4, with TRBD1 matching 10 bases. The length of the CDR3 is 15 residues. With 7 bases clipped from V and 5 bases from J, the junction kept 7 bases outside the gene matches. The germline V gene has CDR1 SNHLY and CDR2 FYNNEI. The CDR3 DNA is TGTGCCAGCACCCGACAGGGGGCAGGAAATGAAAAACTGTTTTTT. Its translation is CASTRQGAGNEKLFF.

This rearrangement joins TRBV6-9 to TRBJ1-6, with no clear D. Between the trimmed V and J ends, which lost 3 bases and 2 bases, there was a span of 8 bases. Germline V gene lookup returns CDR1 MNHGY and CDR2 SVAAGI. The CDR3 contains 15 residues. In nucleotides, the CDR3 is TGTGCCAGCAGTTACCCGGGCCCCTATAATTCACCCCTCCACTTT. It is translated as CASSYPGPYNSPLHF.

The chain employs TRBV6-1 and TRBJ2-1; D is perhaps TRBD2 (6 bases). V was cut by 7 bases and J by 3 bases, with 16 bases left in between. The CDR3 is 15 residues long. Germline CDR1 and CDR2: MNHNS and SASEGT. The CDR3 DNA is TGTGCCAGCAAAGTTGGACTAACCATCTACAATGAGCAGTTCTTC. This sequence encodes CASKVGLTIYNEQFF.

This clone is classed as medium-sized (0.01 to 0.1%). J is TRBJ1-2 and V is TRBV6-5; a possible D gene is TRBD1 (6 bases). This CDR3 contains 16 residues. CDR1 and CDR2 from the germline V gene are MNHEY and SVGAGI. Deletions cut 0 bases from V and 7 bases from J, with 18 bases between. As DNA, the CDR3 is TGTGCCAGCAGTTACTCATGGGGAGGGGGATCGGGTGGCTACACCTTC. Translated, it gives CASSYSWGGGSGGYTF.

This sequence joins TRBV25-1 and TRBJ2-4; D might be TRBD1 (5 bases). The CDR3 covers 13 residues. V was clipped by 2 bases and J by 6 bases, with 8 bases between them. Germline V gives CDR1 MGHDK, CDR2 SYGVNS. The DNA of the CDR3 is TGTGCCAGCAGTGAACGCGACAGAAACATTCAGTACTTC. Amino acids: CASSERDRNIQYF.

This clone is labeled large. The rearrangement links TRBV7-8 to TRBJ2-7; no firm D call. This CDR3 region has 14 residues. The V gene lost 0 bases and the J gene lost 2 bases, with 8 bases spanning the gap. The germline V gene has CDR1 SGHVS and CDR2 FQNEAQ. CDR3 coding DNA: TGTGCCAGCAGCTTAGCAAGGTATACCTACGAGCAGTACTTC. Protein sequence: CASSLARYTYEQYF.

This clone was recorded a few times. In nucleotides, the CDR3 is TGCAGCGTTGTGGCGGGAGGGCCACACATAGATACGCAGTATTTT. Translated, it gives CSVVAGGPHIDTQYF. The chain combines TRBV29-1 with TRBJ2-3; 9 nucleotides match TRBD2. CDR1 SQVTM and CDR2 ANQGSEA come from the germline V gene. The CDR3 consists of 15 residues. V was clipped by 4 bases and J by 5 bases; unmatched bases: 10.

V gene TRBV5-1 combines with J gene TRBJ2-1; possible D gene TRBD1, 6 bases. Germline CDR1 reads SGHRS; CDR2 reads YFSETQ. The CDR3 consists of 15 residues. The V end lost 4 bases, the J end lost 4 bases, and 15 bases lay between the germline ends. The chain's CDR3 is CASSRQGTSYNEQFF. CDR3 sequence (DNA): TGCGCCAGCAGCAGGCAGGGGACATCTTACAATGAGCAGTTCTTC.

There are a few counts of this clone. The CDR3: CATGSGQGAFYGYTF. CDR3 in DNA: TGTGCCACCGGTTCGGGACAGGGGGCCTTCTATGGCTACACCTTC. V and J are TRBV6-5 and TRBJ1-2; 12 bases agree with TRBD1. Germline CDR1 MNHEY, CDR2 SVGAGI. V shed 10 bases and J 4 bases; nucleotides not matched to a gene: 10. The CDR3 sequence is 15 residues long.

The rearrangement joins TRBV19 to TRBJ1-5; D is perhaps TRBD1 (5 bases). Germline-derived CDR1 and CDR2 are LNHDA and SQIVND (reference sequence). Deletions cut 5 bases from V and 7 bases from J, with 18 bases between. The CDR3 totals 15 residues. CDR3 nucleotides: TGTGCCAGTAGTGGAGTAAGGGGCAGCGGGCAGCCCCAGCATTTT. It is translated as CASSGVRGSGQPQHF. Drawing the rest from reference TRBV19 and TRBJ1-5, the complete variable domain is DGGITQSPKYLFRKEGQNVTLSCEQNLNHDAMYWYRQDPGQGLRLIYYSQIVNDFQKGDIAEGYSVSREKKESFPLTVTSAQKNPTAFYLCASSGVRGSGQPQHFGDGTRLSIL.

This clone qualifies as large (0.1 to 1%). The chain links TRBV11-3 to TRBJ2-4, with D perhaps matching TRBD2 (5 bases). The CDR3 runs to 15 residues. Germline V gives CDR1 SGHNT, CDR2 YENEEA. Trimming left V 5 bases short and J 0 bases short, with 11 bases between. The DNA for the CDR3 is TGTGCCAGCAGCGAAGGAGGCCTAGCCAAAAACATTCAGTACTTC. Translating gives CASSEGGLAKNIQYF.

This clone was observed a handful of times. The chain recombines TRBV6-6 with TRBJ1-2; TRBD1 matches at 7 bases. The CDR3 contains 15 residues. The V gene end was trimmed by 2 bases and the J gene end by 7 bases; junction bases not matched to a gene: 10. The germline gives CDR1 MNHNY, CDR2 SVGAGI (reference sequence). DNA for the CDR3: TGTGCCAGCAGTTACGCAAACCCGACAGGGCTTGGCTACACCTTC. It is translated as CASSYANPTGLGYTF.

By sample share, this clone is medium-sized. This chain links TRBV6-1 with TRBJ2-1; 8 bases match TRBD2. With V trimmed by 10 bases and J by 5 bases, 10 bases remained unmatched. CDR1 and CDR2 from the germline V gene are MNHNS and SASEGT. The CDR3 totals 14 residues. This chain's CDR3 is CATTGTRGHNEQFF. CDR3 DNA: TGTGCCACCACGGGGACTAGGGGCCACAATGAGCAGTTCTTC.

The table lists this clone with a few counts. The rearrangement links TRBV5-1 to TRBJ1-2, with D perhaps TRBD1 (5 bases). Germline CDR1 SGHRS, CDR2 YFSETQ. Trimming removed 1 base from V and 6 bases from J, with 13 bases in between. This CDR3 spans 14 amino acids. CDR3 protein: CASSLTGRSDGYTF. The CDR3 region has the DNA TGCGCCAGCAGCTTGACAGGCAGGTCCGATGGCTACACCTTC.

This chain uses TRBV11-2 with TRBJ2-1, with D uncertain. This CDR3 is built from 13 residues. Germline-derived CDR1 and CDR2 are SGHAT and FQNNGV. Deletions cut 5 bases from V and 4 bases from J, with 9 bases between. CDR3 loop: CASSLRGYNEQFF. CDR3 in DNA: TGTGCCAGCAGCCTCCGAGGTTACAATGAGCAGTTCTTC.

This clone was detected a few times. CDR3 in amino acids: CASSRGQISDEQYF. The CDR3 DNA reads as TGTGCCAGTAGTAGGGGACAGATCAGTGACGAGCAGTACTTC. The V gene is TRBV19, the J gene TRBJ2-7, with 7 bases lining up with TRBD1. J lost 5 bases, V lost 4 bases, and 8 bases had no gene match. The CDR3 covers 14 residues. The germline V gene encodes CDR1 LNHDA and CDR2 SQIVND (reference sequence).

This chain links TRBV4-3 with TRBJ1-1, with TRBD1 as a possible D gene (5 bases). V gave up 3 bases and J gave up 5 bases, with 16 bases separating them. CDR1 is LGHNA and CDR2 is YSLEER in the germline V gene. This CDR3 comprises 15 residues. The CDR3 DNA reads as TGCGCCAGCAGCCAGGGGGACGGTAGAGCGACTGAAGCTTTCTTT. Amino acid sequence: CASSQGDGRATEAFF.

The chain uses TRBV2 and TRBJ2-5; D might be TRBD2 (5 bases). In germline, CDR1 is SNHLY, CDR2 FYNNEI. CDR3 length: 13 amino acids. The germline V and J ends were trimmed by 6 bases and 2 bases, with 10 bases remaining between them. The CDR3, as DNA: TGTGCCAGCAGCCCGGACTTTCAAGAGACCCAGTACTTC. It translates to CASSPDFQETQYF. The full variable domain, completed using reference TRBV2 and TRBJ2-5, is EPEVTQTPSHQVTQMGQEVILRCVPISNHLYFYWYRQILGQKVEFLVSFYNNEISEKSEIFDDQFSVERPDGSNFTLKIRSTKLEDSAMYFCASSPDFQETQYFGPGTRLLVL.

This chain links TRBV11-2 with TRBJ2-2, with 7 nucleotides matching TRBD1. CDR1 and CDR2 from the germline V gene are SGHAT and FQNNGV. The CDR3 is 16 amino acids. V lost 5 bases to trimming and J lost 7 bases; unmatched junction nucleotides: 13. The DNA of the CDR3 is TGTGCCAGCAGCCAAGCCGGGACAGTCGTAAGCGGGGAGCTGTTTTTT. Protein: CASSQAGTVVSGELFF.

This clone was observed once. The chain joins TRBV7-9 to TRBJ2-3, with 11 bases aligning to TRBD2. From germline, CDR1 is SEHNR and CDR2 FQNEAQ (reference sequence). V shed 5 bases, J shed 4 bases, and the junction held 14 bases outside the gene matches. The length of the CDR3 is 18 residues. CDR3 nucleotides: TGTGCCAGCAGCCTTAGGGCCTTTAGCGGGAGGGGCCCAGATACGCAGTATTTT. Encoded protein: CASSLRAFSGRGPDTQYF.

This clone is deemed medium-sized. This sequence joins TRBV20-1 and TRBJ1-3; D gene uncertain. The CDR3 is 11 residues long. The V gene lost 2 bases and the J gene lost 2 bases, with 1 base spanning the gap. The germline V gene has CDR1 DFQATT and CDR2 SNEGSKA (reference sequence). The CDR3 protein is CSARTGNTIYF. The CDR3 DNA sequence: TGCAGTGCTAGAACTGGAAACACCATATATTTT.

This clone is labeled as medium-sized (0.01 to 0.1%). V usage is TRBV21-1 and J usage is TRBJ2-6; the tabulated D call, TRBD2, remains unverified against the DNA. TRBV21-1 is termed a pseudogene. This CDR3 region has 17 residues. CDR3 sequence (DNA): TGTGCCAGCAGCAAAAACGGTACTGCCTCTGGGGCCAACGTCCTGACTTTC. This sequence encodes CASSKNGTASGANVLTF.

V usage is TRBV5-1 and J usage is TRBJ2-6; TRBD1 matches 7 bases. The CDR3 is made up of 17 amino acids. Germline loops: CDR1 SGHRS, CDR2 YFSETQ. V trimming: 0 bases; J trimming: 0 bases; junction bases outside the gene matches: 3. The CDR3 region is CASSLDRGSSGANVLTF. CDR3 in DNA: TGCGCCAGCAGCTTGGACAGGGGAAGCTCTGGGGCCAACGTCCTGACTTTC.

This sequence joins TRBV18 and TRBJ1-3; the match to TRBD1 covers 7 bases. CDR3 length: 14 residues. CDR1 KGHSH and CDR2 LQKENI come from the germline V gene. J was trimmed by 4 bases and V by 5 bases; bases with no gene match: 5. The CDR3 DNA sequence: TGTGCCAGCTCAGGGACAGCGGCAGGAAACACCATATATTTT. Translation: CASSGTAAGNTIYF.

V usage is TRBV6-5 and J usage is TRBJ2-2; the match to TRBD1 covers 10 bases. V lost 6 bases and J lost 6; bases outside the gene matches: 7. Germline V gene lookup returns CDR1 MNHEY and CDR2 SVGAGI. The length of the CDR3 is 15 residues. The CDR3 spells CASRRQGARPGELFF. Here the CDR3 DNA reads TGTGCCAGCAGGCGACAGGGGGCGCGTCCCGGGGAGCTGTTTTTT.

The CDR3 here is CASSLEGRGSEKLFF. The DNA for the CDR3 is TGCGCCAGCAGCTTGGAGGGACGGGGAAGTGAAAAACTGTTTTTT. This rearrangement joins TRBV5-1 to TRBJ1-4; tentatively, D is TRBD1 (5 bases). V dropped 0 bases and J dropped 7 bases, with 13 bases sitting between them. The germline V gene has CDR1 SGHRS and CDR2 YFSETQ. This CDR3 has 15 residues.

The chain is built from TRBV18 and TRBJ1-1; D is possibly TRBD1 (5 bases). The CDR3 has 14 residues. V shed 2 bases and J shed 4 bases, with 11 bases lying between them. Germline V gives CDR1 KGHSH, CDR2 LQKENI. CDR3: CASSPETRGTEAFF. CDR3 DNA sequence: TGTGCCAGCTCACCAGAAACGAGGGGCACTGAAGCTTTCTTT.

This clone showed up just once. This sequence joins TRBV7-9 and TRBJ2-7; TRBD2 matches at 7 bases. This CDR3 has 14 residues. Germline loops: CDR1 SEHNR, CDR2 FQNEAQ (reference sequence). After removal of 5 bases from V and 3 bases from J, the junction contained 7 bases not matched to a gene. As DNA, the CDR3 is TGTGCCAGCAGCGTTGCGGGAGAGGTCTACGAGCAGTACTTC. It specifies CASSVAGEVYEQYF.